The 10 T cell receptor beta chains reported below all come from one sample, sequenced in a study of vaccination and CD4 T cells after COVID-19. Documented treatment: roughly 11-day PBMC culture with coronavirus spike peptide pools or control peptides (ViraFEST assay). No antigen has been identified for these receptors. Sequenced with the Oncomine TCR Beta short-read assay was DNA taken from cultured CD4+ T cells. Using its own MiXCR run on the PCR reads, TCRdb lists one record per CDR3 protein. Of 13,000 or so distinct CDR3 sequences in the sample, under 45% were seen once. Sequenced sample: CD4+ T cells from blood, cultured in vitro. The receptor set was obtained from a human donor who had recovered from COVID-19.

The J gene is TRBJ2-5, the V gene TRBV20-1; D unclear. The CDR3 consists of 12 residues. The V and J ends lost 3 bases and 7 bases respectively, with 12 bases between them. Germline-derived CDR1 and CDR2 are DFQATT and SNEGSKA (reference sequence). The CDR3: CSASRLGPTQYF. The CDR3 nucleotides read TGCAGTGCTAGCCGTCTAGGTCCGACCCAGTACTTC.

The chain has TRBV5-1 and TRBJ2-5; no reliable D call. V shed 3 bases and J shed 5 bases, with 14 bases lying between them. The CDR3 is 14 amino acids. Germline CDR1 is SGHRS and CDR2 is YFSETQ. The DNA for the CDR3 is TGCGCCAGCAGCTCATCGGGTAGACGCGAGACCCAGTACTTC. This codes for CASSSSGRRETQYF.

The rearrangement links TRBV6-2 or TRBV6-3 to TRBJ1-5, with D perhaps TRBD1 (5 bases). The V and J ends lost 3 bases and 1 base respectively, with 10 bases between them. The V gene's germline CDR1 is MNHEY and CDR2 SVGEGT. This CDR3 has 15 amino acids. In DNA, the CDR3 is TGTGCCAGCAGTTATAACCGGGACAGCAATCAGCCCCAGCATTTT. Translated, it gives CASSYNRDSNQPQHF.

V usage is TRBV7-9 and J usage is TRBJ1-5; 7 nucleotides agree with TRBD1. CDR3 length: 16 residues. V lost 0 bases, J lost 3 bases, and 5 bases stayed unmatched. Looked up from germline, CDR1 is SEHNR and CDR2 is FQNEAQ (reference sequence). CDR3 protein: CASSLATGSNNQPQHF. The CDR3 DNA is TGTGCCAGCAGCTTAGCGACAGGGTCCAACAATCAGCCCCAGCATTTT.

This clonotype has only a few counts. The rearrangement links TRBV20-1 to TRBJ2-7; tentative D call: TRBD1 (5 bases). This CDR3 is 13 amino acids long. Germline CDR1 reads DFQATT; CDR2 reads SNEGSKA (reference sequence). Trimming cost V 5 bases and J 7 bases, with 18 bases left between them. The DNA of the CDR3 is TGCAGTGCTCCTAGACAGAGATTAGTGGAGCAGTACTTC. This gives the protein CSAPRQRLVEQYF.

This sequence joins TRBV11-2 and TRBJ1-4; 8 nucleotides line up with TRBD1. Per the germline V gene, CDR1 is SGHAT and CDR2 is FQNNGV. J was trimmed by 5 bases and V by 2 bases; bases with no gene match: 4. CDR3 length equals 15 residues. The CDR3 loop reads CASSLRRQGNEKLFF. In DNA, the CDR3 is TGTGCCAGCAGCTTAAGACGACAGGGGAATGAAAAACTGTTTTTT.

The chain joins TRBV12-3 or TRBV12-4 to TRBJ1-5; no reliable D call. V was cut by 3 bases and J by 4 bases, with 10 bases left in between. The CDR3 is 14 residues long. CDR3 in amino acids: CASSFSRRNQPQHF. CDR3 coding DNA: TGTGCCAGCAGTTTTTCCAGGCGGAATCAGCCCCAGCATTTT.

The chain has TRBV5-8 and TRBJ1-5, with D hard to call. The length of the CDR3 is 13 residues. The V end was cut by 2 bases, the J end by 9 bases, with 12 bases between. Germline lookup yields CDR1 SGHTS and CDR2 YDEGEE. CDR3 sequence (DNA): TGTGCCAGCAGCTTTACCGGGGATTCGCCCCAGCATTTT. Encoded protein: CASSFTGDSPQHF.

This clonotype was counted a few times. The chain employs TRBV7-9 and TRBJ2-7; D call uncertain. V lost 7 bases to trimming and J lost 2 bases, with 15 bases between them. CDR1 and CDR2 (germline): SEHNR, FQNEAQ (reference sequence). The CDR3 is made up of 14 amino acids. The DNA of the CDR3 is TGTGCCAGCACCTCTGGGCGGTGGGCCTACGAGCAGTACTTC. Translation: CASTSGRWAYEQYF.

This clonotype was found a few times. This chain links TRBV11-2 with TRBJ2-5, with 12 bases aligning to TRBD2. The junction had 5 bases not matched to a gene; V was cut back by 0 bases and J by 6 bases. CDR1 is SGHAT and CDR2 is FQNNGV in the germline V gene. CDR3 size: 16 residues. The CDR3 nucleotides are TGTGCCAGCAGCTTAGAACTAGCGGGGGGCCTACAGACCCAGTACTTC. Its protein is CASSLELAGGLQTQYF.